This entry features one TCR beta chain sequence. Its antigen is unknown. Germline V gene sequence: CDR1 DFQATT, CDR2 SNEGSKA (reference sequence). V trimming: 6 bases; J trimming: 4 bases; junction bases outside the gene matches: 3. The CDR3 loop spans 13 amino acids. The sample is drawn from a study of identical twins. Via MiXCR, TCRdb re-called the 5' RACE reads, giving one row per CDR3 protein. The profile shows around 230,000 distinct CDR3 sequences, roughly 10% of them singletons. General observations from the study: Out-of-frame alpha sequences common to twins exhibited an excess of low generation probability. The analysis was cross-sectional rather than longitudinal within donors.

This sequence originates from a woman aged 18-30 years in good health. Sequencing was carried out using memory (CD45RO+) T cells sorted from blood. The V and J genes are TRBV20-1 and TRBJ2-2, with 9 bases fitting TRBD2. The CDR3 is CSAAGGSTGELFF. CDR3 nucleotide sequence: TGCAGTGCCGCGGGGGGGAGCACCGGGGAGCTGTTTTTT.